The rows below give T cell receptor beta chains drawn from one sample of a study of radiotherapy plus CTLA-4 blockade in lung cancer. Profiled with immunoSEQ multiplex PCR; TCRdb holds only in-frame clones, not every one. The sample yields about 35,000 clones, roughly 85% seen once. The sequencing used peripheral blood, collected from a patient treated with radiotherapy plus ipilimumab. The receptors shown here come from a human donor with non-small cell lung cancer who had stable disease on radiotherapy plus ipilimumab. Each CDR3 is given without its conserved first and last residue. The D gene is left open where the match is weak.

cdr3_length: 13; v_call: TRBV6-1; d_call: .; cdr3_aa: ASSVSGVGHNEQY
cdr3_length: 14; v_call: TRBV19; d_call: .; cdr3_aa: ASSPFSRGSSYEQY
cdr3_length: 13; v_call: TRBV4-1; d_call: .; cdr3_aa: ASSQGTRELGEQY
cdr3_length: 14; v_call: TRBV4-3; d_call: TRBD1; cdr3_aa: ASSQGTVSNREKLF
cdr3_length: 12; v_call: TRBV7-9; d_call: .; cdr3_aa: ASSLQGATYEQY
cdr3_length: 13; v_call: TRBV6-6; d_call: TRBD2; cdr3_aa: ASSYSKLAGESQF
cdr3_length: 14; v_call: TRBV5-1; d_call: TRBD1; cdr3_aa: ASSDPGQGRPGELF
cdr3_length: 12; v_call: TRBV5-1; d_call: TRBD1; cdr3_aa: ASSATGGGNTIY
cdr3_length: 12; v_call: TRBV19; d_call: TRBD2; cdr3_aa: ASREAGVRNIQY
cdr3_length: 14; v_call: TRBV4-3; d_call: .; cdr3_aa: ASSQVTGKFTDTQY
cdr3_length: 14; v_call: TRBV27; d_call: TRBD1; cdr3_aa: ASSSHDRGRTGELF
cdr3_length: 10; v_call: TRBV7-2; d_call: .; cdr3_aa: ASSLSGNTIY
cdr3_length: 14; v_call: TRBV11-2; d_call: .; cdr3_aa: ASSLDRTARSYEQY
cdr3_length: 12; v_call: TRBV13; d_call: TRBD2; cdr3_aa: ASSKERDTYEQY
cdr3_length: 13; v_call: TRBV27; d_call: .; cdr3_aa: ASSFGAGLNTEAF
cdr3_length: 14; v_call: TRBV7-9; d_call: TRBD2; cdr3_aa: VSSSKAGGETGELF
cdr3_length: 11; v_call: TRBV9; d_call: TRBD1; cdr3_aa: ASSTRTGAKAF
cdr3_length: 11; v_call: TRBV6-5; d_call: .; cdr3_aa: ASSFGGYYGYT
cdr3_length: 14; v_call: TRBV4-3; d_call: .; cdr3_aa: ASSQAQGWNYNEQF
cdr3_length: 12; v_call: TRBV6-5; d_call: TRBD2; cdr3_aa: ASSLTSGRREQF
cdr3_length: 12; v_call: TRBV19; d_call: TRBD1; cdr3_aa: ASSTGQGRTEAF
cdr3_length: 13; v_call: TRBV7-2; d_call: .; cdr3_aa: ASSFRLDPYNEQF
cdr3_length: 10; v_call: TRBV9; d_call: .; cdr3_aa: ASSAGNYEQY
cdr3_length: 10; v_call: TRBV7-2; d_call: .; cdr3_aa: ASSADIYEQY
cdr3_length: 10; v_call: TRBV30; d_call: .; cdr3_aa: AWTDAGITLH
cdr3_length: 10; v_call: TRBV11-2; d_call: TRBD2; cdr3_aa: ASSGAGAEQF
cdr3_length: 14; v_call: TRBV5-1; d_call: TRBD1; cdr3_aa: ASSSRTGMDTGELF
cdr3_length: 13; v_call: TRBV4-2; d_call: .; cdr3_aa: ASSQETTRVYEQY
cdr3_length: 12; v_call: TRBV21-1; d_call: .; cdr3_aa: ASSKPRLADTQY
cdr3_length: 13; v_call: TRBV5-3; d_call: TRBD1; cdr3_aa: ARSLAGQNQETQY
cdr3_length: 14; v_call: TRBV28; d_call: TRBD1; cdr3_aa: ASSLGPGTGSYEQY
cdr3_length: 12; v_call: TRBV7-2; d_call: .; cdr3_aa: ASSLAGGREKLF
cdr3_length: 14; v_call: TRBV18; d_call: .; cdr3_aa: ASSPQSGGDIYEQY
cdr3_length: 13; v_call: TRBV27; d_call: .; cdr3_aa: ASRGRDRLDGEQF
cdr3_length: 14; v_call: TRBV4-3; d_call: TRBD1; cdr3_aa: ASSQGRGPNYNEQF
cdr3_length: 13; v_call: TRBV9; d_call: .; cdr3_aa: ASSADRSGANVLA
cdr3_length: 15; v_call: TRBV15; d_call: TRBD2; cdr3_aa: ATSRSGTSGIGSEQY
cdr3_length: 12; v_call: TRBV11-2; d_call: TRBD2; cdr3_aa: ASREGLAAREQY
cdr3_length: 13; v_call: TRBV6-5; d_call: .; cdr3_aa: ASRIQGGTNTEAF
cdr3_length: 11; v_call: TRBV7-2; d_call: TRBD1; cdr3_aa: ASSFHTGGEAF
cdr3_length: 13; v_call: TRBV4-2; d_call: .; cdr3_aa: ASSQGPEGGRGYT
cdr3_length: 14; v_call: TRBV4-1; d_call: .; cdr3_aa: ASSQDPGATYNEQF
cdr3_length: 15; v_call: TRBV7-6; d_call: TRBD2; cdr3_aa: ASSGPGLAGGSYEQY
cdr3_length: 14; v_call: TRBV27; d_call: TRBD1; cdr3_aa: ASRRRTGGLTGPQH
cdr3_length: 12; v_call: TRBV5-6; d_call: TRBD2; cdr3_aa: ASSWGLATGELF
cdr3_length: 15; v_call: TRBV13; d_call: TRBD2; cdr3_aa: ASSSRRLAGVLNEQF
cdr3_length: 11; v_call: TRBV6-5; d_call: TRBD2; cdr3_aa: ASSLAGADEQY